The TCR beta chain described here comes from a study of cytomegalovirus exposure and HLA in healthy donors. The study, taken as a whole, reports: Later findings reportedly placed an Asian-associated ancestry cluster below the approximately 670-donor mean for N-insertions. A previous analysis found most TCR beta V segments productive roughly 87% or roughly 30% of the time.

The germline CDR1 and CDR2 sequences are GTSNPN and SVGIG (reference sequence). The CDR3 runs to 14 residues. Notes on this clone: The antigen is undetermined. Germline is not matched at one junction end, which may reflect a read error.

PCR employed 60 Vbeta and 13 Jbeta primers. Measured with immunoSEQ multiplex PCR; TCRdb has only the in-frame clones, and not every one. The repertoire consists of some 110,000 clones, with around three quarters occurring once and the leading ten covering about 12%. Material: PBMCs. The clonotype was recovered from a woman in her sixties or seventies in good health and CMV-seropositive. This rearrangement joins TRBV30 to TRBJ2-5, with D possibly being TRBD1 (5 bases). Matching the DNA end better, TRBJ2-7 makes the J call doubtful. CDR3 bases: TGTGTCTGGAGTGTAGACAGCAGCTCCTACGAGCAGTACTTC. Amino acids: CVWSVDSSSYEQYF.